This T cell receptor (beta chain) was recovered during a study of graft-versus-host responses after intestinal transplantation. As for the study in general: Anti-thymocyte globulin induction, then tacrolimus and steroids for around 3 years, went to all recipients.

Study-wide points: GvH clone levels peaked in circulation, and this peak was associated with early post-transplant HvG declines.

On this clone itself: Its antigen remains unknown.

This CDR3 region has 14 residues. CDR1 and CDR2 from the germline V gene are LNHDA and SQIVND (reference sequence). Trimming left V 3 bases short and J 5 bases short, with 12 bases between. Data came from immunoSEQ multiplex PCR; TCRdb stores just in-frame clones and leaves some out. The sample shows nearly 90,000 clones, under 85% of them seen only once. The V call is TRBV19, the J call TRBJ2-3; TRBD1 might be the D (6 bases). Sequences were derived from unstimulated CD8+ T cells sorted from spleen or lymph node cells, sampled before intestinal transplant. The sequence derives from a human donor who received an intestinal transplant. CDR3 DNA sequence: TGTGCCAGTAGTATGGCAGGGGAAAAAGATACGCAGTATTTT. Translation gives CASSMAGEKDTQYF.